This is a list of T cell receptor beta chains from one sample in a study of T cells after yellow fever vaccination. TCRdb passed the 5' RACE reads through MiXCR, listing each CDR3 protein once. The sample gives 450,000 to 550,000 distinct CDR3 sequences, about a fifth of which show up once; approximately 16% is in the top ten. The specimen was PBMCs, collected 21 days after the first yellow fever vaccination. These receptors were taken from a young man who received the YFV17D yellow fever vaccine. CDR3s include the opening cysteine and the closing phenylalanine or tryptophan. A D gene is named only where the DNA matches it firmly. Where a row states a size, it is once, few, many or the class of an expanded clone; other rows omit it.

TRBV7-2	.	TRBJ1-1	few	CASSPVGGMVTEAFF	TGTGCCAGCAGCCCCGTGGGGGGCATGGTTACTGAAGCTTTCTTT
TRBV2	.	TRBJ1-5	.	CASSDARPQPQHF	TGTGCCAGCAGTGACGCCCGGCCACAGCCCCAGCATTTT
TRBV29-1	TRBD2	TRBJ2-2	once	CSAGGNTGEPFF	TGCAGCGCGGGAGGGAACACCGGGGAGCCGTTTTTT
TRBV27	.	TRBJ2-1	few	CASSFGRGVGEQFF	TGTGCCAGCAGTTTTGGCAGGGGTGTCGGTGAGCAGTTCTTC
TRBV4-3	.	TRBJ2-2	few	CASSQDEGIGELFF	TGCGCCAGCAGCCAAGATGAAGGGATCGGGGAGCTGTTTTTT
TRBV7-6	.	TRBJ1-2	few	CASSLAGPAGYGYTF	TGTGCCAGCAGCTTAGCGGGCCCGGCCGGCTATGGCTACACCTTC
TRBV6-1	.	TRBJ2-2	.	CASTTGRGDTGELFF	TGTGCCAGCACGACTGGACGTGGGGACACCGGGGAGCTGTTTTTT
TRBV12-3/TRBV12-4	.	TRBJ2-5	.	CASSRGGGLQETQYF	TGTGCCAGCAGTCGTGGAGGGGGCCTCCAAGAGACCCAGTACTTC
TRBV6-2/TRBV6-3	.	TRBJ1-5	.	CASSFDQGNQPQHF	TGTGCCAGCAGTTTTGACCAGGGCAATCAGCCCCAGCATTTT
TRBV5-1	.	TRBJ1-2	few	CATRFGQEGPAYGYTF	TGCGCCACCCGTTTCGGACAAGAAGGCCCGGCTTATGGCTACACCTTC
TRBV5-1	TRBD2	TRBJ2-3	many	CASRPGTSGGAGTDTQYF	TGCGCCAGCAGACCCGGGACTAGCGGGGGGGCCGGTACAGATACGCAGTATTTT
TRBV12-3/TRBV12-4	.	TRBJ1-6	few	CASRPTGGPLHF	TGTGCCAGCAGACCAACCGGAGGTCCCCTCCACTTT
TRBV27	TRBD1	TRBJ2-1	few	CASSLSITLDRERLLNEQFF	TGTGCCAGCAGTTTATCGATAACACTCGACAGGGAACGTCTCCTAAATGAGCAGTTCTTC
TRBV30	.	TRBJ1-5	few	CAWSARSNQPQHF	TGTGCCTGGAGTGCCAGGAGCAATCAGCCCCAGCATTTT
TRBV24-1	.	TRBJ2-1	.	CATRGSGDEQFF	TGTGCCACCCGGGGGTCGGGGGATGAGCAGTTCTTC
TRBV7-9	.	TRBJ1-4	few	CASSSAHGDVVEKLFF	TGTGCCAGCAGCTCAGCCCACGGGGACGTGGTTGAAAAACTGTTTTTT
TRBV29-1	.	TRBJ1-4	few	CSAYVPGLGSEKLFF	TGCAGCGCATACGTCCCGGGGCTGGGGAGTGAAAAACTGTTTTTT
TRBV5-4	TRBD2	TRBJ2-3	once	CASSLAFTSGSDTQYF	TGTGCCAGCAGCTTGGCCTTTACTAGCGGGTCAGATACGCAGTATTTT
TRBV7-9	.	TRBJ2-3	.	CASSASGGTDTQYF	TGTGCCAGCAGCGCCAGCGGAGGCACAGATACGCAGTATTTT
TRBV5-6	.	TRBJ2-3	.	CASSLLTRAVDTQYF	TGTGCCAGCAGCTTGTTAACTAGGGCTGTGGATACGCAGTATTTT
TRBV4-1	.	TRBJ1-6	.	CASSDLRGADSPLHF	TGCGCCAGCAGCGACCTACGGGGGGCTGATTCACCCCTCCACTTT
TRBV12-3/TRBV12-4	TRBD2	TRBJ2-1	many	CASNSGGPYEQFF	TGTGCCAGCAATAGCGGGGGGCCATATGAGCAGTTCTTC
TRBV6-1	TRBD2	TRBJ2-5	few	CASRISGGDQETQYF	TGTGCCAGCAGGATCAGCGGGGGGGACCAAGAGACCCAGTACTTC
TRBV5-1	.	TRBJ2-1	.	CASSFRGGDYNEQFF	TGCGCCAGCAGCTTCAGGGGGGGCGATTACAATGAGCAGTTCTTC
TRBV6-2/TRBV6-3	TRBD1	TRBJ2-3	.	CASSFRDRYTDTQYF	TGTGCCAGCAGTTTCCGGGACAGGTACACAGATACGCAGTATTTT
TRBV4-3	.	TRBJ1-1	many	CASSQALLRVNTEAFF	TGCGCCAGCAGCCAAGCCCTTTTACGGGTGAACACTGAAGCTTTCTTT
TRBV12-3/TRBV12-4	.	TRBJ1-1	few	CASNLIGSGTEAFF	TGTGCCAGCAATTTGATCGGGTCGGGCACTGAAGCTTTCTTT
TRBV6-5	TRBD2	TRBJ2-2	.	CASSYSGLAGVYTGELFF	TGTGCCAGCAGTTACTCCGGACTAGCGGGGGTCTACACCGGGGAGCTGTTTTTT
TRBV28	.	TRBJ1-3	few	CASRHYSRYGNTIYF	TGTGCCAGCAGACATTACTCCAGATATGGAAACACCATATATTTT
TRBV11-2	TRBD2	TRBJ2-3	few	CASSLRAGAALGTDTQYF	TGTGCCAGCAGCTTAAGAGCGGGGGCCGCCCTCGGCACAGATACGCAGTATTTT
TRBV28	TRBD2	TRBJ2-1	many	CASSLGLTSGGRDEQFF	TGTGCCAGCAGTTTAGGGTTGACTAGCGGGGGGAGGGATGAGCAGTTCTTC
TRBV5-1	TRBD2	TRBJ2-3	few	CASSRWTSGGGDTQYF	TGCGCCAGCAGCAGGTGGACTAGCGGGGGGGGAGATACGCAGTATTTT
TRBV6-6	.	TRBJ2-3	.	CATVQDSDTQYF	TGTGCCACCGTACAGGACTCGGATACGCAGTATTTT
TRBV6-5	TRBD2	TRBJ2-3	.	CASSYSIRAGTSTDTQYF	TGTGCCAGCAGTTACTCGATTAGAGCGGGGACTAGCACAGATACGCAGTATTTT
TRBV7-8	.	TRBJ1-1	few	CASSLPITGLNTEAFF	TGTGCCAGCAGCTTACCAATTACAGGGCTGAACACTGAAGCTTTCTTT
TRBV5-6	TRBD1	TRBJ2-4	.	CASSSGTGGDIQYF	TGTGCCAGCAGCTCCGGAACAGGGGGAGACATTCAGTACTTC
TRBV27	.	TRBJ2-6	many	CASRLSGANVLTF	TGTGCCAGCAGGCTCTCTGGGGCCAACGTCCTGACTTTC
TRBV12-3/TRBV12-4	.	TRBJ2-1	.	CASSFSGYEQFF	TGTGCCAGCAGTTTCTCAGGGTACGAGCAGTTCTTC
TRBV2	.	TRBJ2-7	.	CASGRRGTYEQYF	TGTGCCAGCGGTCGGCGGGGTACCTACGAGCAGTACTTC
TRBV20-1	TRBD2	TRBJ2-1	.	CSAPQAGLDEQFF	TGCAGTGCGCCTCAGGCGGGACTAGATGAGCAGTTCTTC
TRBV6-2/TRBV6-3	.	TRBJ1-2	.	CASSSRGLSYGYTF	TGTGCCAGCAGTTCCCGAGGGCTTAGCTATGGCTACACCTTC
TRBV6-1	TRBD2	TRBJ2-3	.	CASSLLATSTDTQYF	TGTGCCAGCAGCCTACTAGCGACCAGCACAGATACGCAGTATTTT
TRBV4-1	.	TRBJ2-3	.	CASSQVMGGPPDTQYF	TGCGCCAGCAGCCAAGTCATGGGGGGCCCCCCAGATACGCAGTATTTT
TRBV20-1	.	TRBJ2-2	few	CSARDQVWGDTGELFF	TGCAGTGCTAGAGATCAAGTTTGGGGAGATACCGGGGAGCTGTTTTTT
TRBV5-1	.	TRBJ1-2	few	CASSLRGSLYGYTF	TGCGCCAGCAGCTTGAGAGGTAGCCTCTATGGCTACACCTTC
TRBV5-1	TRBD2	TRBJ2-3	.	CASSSTRGGGNTQYF	TGCGCCAGCAGCAGTACACGGGGGGGAGGAAATACGCAGTATTTT
TRBV12-3/TRBV12-4	TRBD1	TRBJ1-6	few	CASRKGDRGNNSPLHF	TGTGCCAGCAGGAAGGGGGACAGGGGGAATAATTCACCCCTCCACTTT
TRBV15	.	TRBJ2-7	few	CATSRDYLYEQYF	TGTGCCACCAGCAGAGATTATCTCTACGAGCAGTACTTC
TRBV30	.	TRBJ2-1	.	CAWSPLTRYNEQFF	TGTGCCTGGAGTCCCCTCACCCGTTACAATGAGCAGTTCTTC
TRBV7-2	TRBD2	TRBJ2-7	.	CASSLTSGGDYEQYF	TGTGCCAGCAGCTTGACTAGCGGGGGAGACTACGAGCAGTACTTC
TRBV2	.	TRBJ2-5	.	CASSERGSKETQYF	TGTGCCAGCAGTGAGCGGGGAAGTAAAGAGACCCAGTACTTC
TRBV20-1	TRBD2	TRBJ2-5	.	CSARDLAGAQETQYF	TGCAGTGCTAGAGATTTAGCGGGGGCCCAAGAGACCCAGTACTTC
TRBV12-3/TRBV12-4	TRBD2	TRBJ2-7	.	CASRVAGNFYEQYF	TGTGCCAGCAGGGTAGCGGGGAACTTCTACGAGCAGTACTTC